The clone carrying this T cell receptor beta chain was detected once. J was trimmed by 4 bases and V by 4 bases; bases with no gene match: 5. The CDR3 has 13 amino acids. Germline V gene sequence: CDR1 SQVTM, CDR2 ANQGSEA. The record originates from a study of a mutant IDH1 vaccine in newly diagnosed glioma. Data came from immunoSEQ multiplex PCR; TCRdb stores just in-frame clones and leaves some out. The data hold tens of thousands of clones, with 85% to 95% observed a single time. Regarding time point: baseline, week 1 (first vaccination visit). Described treatment: pre-vaccination baseline after standard-of-care therapy.

The rearrangement uses TRBV29-1 and TRBJ2-3; 7 nucleotides line up with TRBD2. The sequence was collected from a middle-aged man with glioma. Material: PBMCs, obtained from a glioma patient treated with radiotherapy, temozolomide or both. The CDR3 loop is CSVGGRAADTQYF. CDR3 coding DNA: TGCAGCGTTGGAGGGAGGGCCGCAGATACGCAGTATTTT.